The sample holds one count of the clone carrying this T cell receptor (beta chain). The germline CDR1 and CDR2 sequences are MNHEY and SVGAGI. The CDR3 has 15 amino acids. Losses at the gene ends were 6 bases for V and 3 bases for J; bases not matched to a gene: 4. Methods used by the authors: By means of reference gene primer amplification, nucleated cell counts were estimated. Assay used: immunoSEQ multiplex PCR; TCRdb lists only in-frame clones, some missing. For V, J and clone size, that table is used; D and trimming come from the DNA. The sample lists tens of thousands of clones, just over 85% occurring once. This sample stems from a study of blood T cell repertoires in COVID-19. Study overall: Samples of COVID-19 (acute and convalescent) were obtained from the United States, Italy and Spain. The analysed material was cDNA or gDNA that came from T cells, B-cell-depleted T cells, or PBMCs.

The sequenced material came from peripheral blood. The receptor was isolated from a man between 60 and 75 years old with acute or convalescent COVID-19. The rearrangement joins TRBV6-5 to TRBJ2-1, with 11 bases fitting TRBD2. The CDR3 is CASRVAGGIYNEQFF. CDR3 sequence (DNA): TGTGCCAGCAGAGTAGCGGGAGGGATCTACAATGAGCAGTTCTTC.